This TCR beta chain was sequenced during a study of response to subunit inactivated influenza vaccine. Germline V CDR1 and CDR2: SNHLY, FYNNEI. This CDR3 spans 14 amino acids. The J segment lost 3 bases and the V segment lost 8 bases, leaving 4 bases of the junction unmatched. Each CDR3 protein is one row after TCRdb ran MiXCR on the RT-PCR reads. The sample shows under 200,000 distinct CDR3 sequences, around 9.9% of them seen only once. The study's findings and limits: New T cells are recruited in small numbers by each seasonal influenza vaccination, according to the authors' suggestion.

In the case of this clonotype: Antigen: not known.

Sequenced here: non-naive T cells sorted from PBMCs, sampled about 40 days after vaccination. The receptor comes from a man aged 50 or older who received an inactivated influenza vaccine. This rearrangement joins TRBV2 to TRBJ2-3; TRBD1 matches 11 bases. The CDR3 protein is CASVDRGPTDTQYF. In DNA, the CDR3 is TGTGCCAGCGTGGACAGGGGGCCAACAGATACGCAGTATTTT.